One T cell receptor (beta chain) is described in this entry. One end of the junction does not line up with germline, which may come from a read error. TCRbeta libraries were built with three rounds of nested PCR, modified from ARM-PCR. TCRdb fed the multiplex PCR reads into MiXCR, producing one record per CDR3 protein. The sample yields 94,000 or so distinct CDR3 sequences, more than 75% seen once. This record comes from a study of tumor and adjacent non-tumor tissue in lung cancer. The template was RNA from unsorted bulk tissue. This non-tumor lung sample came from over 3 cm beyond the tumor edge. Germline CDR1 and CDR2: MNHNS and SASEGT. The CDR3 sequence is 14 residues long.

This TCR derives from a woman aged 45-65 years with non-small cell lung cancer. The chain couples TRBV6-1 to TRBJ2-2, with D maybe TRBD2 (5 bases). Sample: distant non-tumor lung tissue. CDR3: CASRDGEWAGEPFF. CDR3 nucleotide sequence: TGTGCCAGCAGGGACGGGGAATGGGCCGGGGAGCCGTTTTTT.